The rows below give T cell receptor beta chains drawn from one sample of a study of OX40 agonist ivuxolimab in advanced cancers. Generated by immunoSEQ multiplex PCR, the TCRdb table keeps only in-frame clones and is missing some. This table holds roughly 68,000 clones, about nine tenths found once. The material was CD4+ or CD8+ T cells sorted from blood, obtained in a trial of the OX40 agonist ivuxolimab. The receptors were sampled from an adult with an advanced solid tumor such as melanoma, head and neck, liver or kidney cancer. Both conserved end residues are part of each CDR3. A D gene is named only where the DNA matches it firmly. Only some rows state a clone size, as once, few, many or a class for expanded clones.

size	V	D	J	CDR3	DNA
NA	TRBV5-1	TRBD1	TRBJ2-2	CASQQGDSSFGELFF	TGCGCCAGCCAGCAGGGGGACAGCTCTTTCGGGGAGCTGTTTTTT
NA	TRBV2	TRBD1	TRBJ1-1	CASRRDRNPLAFF	TGTGCCAGTCGCCGGGACAGGAATCCTTTGGCTTTCTTT
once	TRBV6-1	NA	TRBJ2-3	CASTGSEGDTQYF	TGTGCCAGCACGGGATCTGAGGGAGATACGCAGTATTTT
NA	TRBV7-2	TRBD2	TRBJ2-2	CASSLTSGGIGELFF	TGTGCCAGCAGCTTAACTAGCGGGGGGATCGGGGAGCTGTTTTTT
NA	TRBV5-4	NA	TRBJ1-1	CASGTVNTEAFF	TGTGCCAGCGGAACGGTGAACACTGAAGCTTTCTTT
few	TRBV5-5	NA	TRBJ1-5	CASSLGLNQPQHF	TGTGCCAGCAGCTTGGGACTCAATCAGCCCCAGCATTTT
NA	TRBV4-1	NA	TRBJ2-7	CASSQEPLYYEQYF	TGCGCCAGCAGCCAAGAGCCCCTCTATTACGAGCAGTACTTC
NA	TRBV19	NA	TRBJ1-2	CASSAPGTDLYGYTF	TGTGCCAGTAGTGCCCCCGGGACGGACCTCTATGGCTACACCTTC
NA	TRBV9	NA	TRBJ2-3	CASSPYPTDTQYF	TGTGCCAGCAGCCCCTACCCCACAGATACGCAGTATTTT
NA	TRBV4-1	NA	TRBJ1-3	CASSQERFLSGNTIYF	TGCGCCAGCAGCCAAGAGAGGTTTCTCTCTGGAAACACCATATATTTT
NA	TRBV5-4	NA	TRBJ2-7	CASSATDSYEQYF	TGTGCCAGCAGCGCGACCGATTCCTACGAGCAGTACTTC
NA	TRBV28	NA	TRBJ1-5	CASSLSGPGGAQHF	TGTGCCAGCAGTTTATCAGGCCCCGGGGGGGCCCAGCATTTT
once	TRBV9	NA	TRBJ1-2	CASSRLGLGGYTF	TGTGCCAGCAGCAGGTTGGGGCTAGGCGGCTACACCTTC
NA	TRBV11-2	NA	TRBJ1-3	CASSSPSGNTIYF	TGTGCCAGCAGCTCCCCGTCTGGAAACACCATATATTTT
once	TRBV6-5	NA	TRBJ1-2	CASTMGLGGYTF	TGTGCCAGTACCATGGGGCTTGGTGGCTACACCTTC
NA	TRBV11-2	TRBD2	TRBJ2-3	CASSLVGGGTDTQYF	TGTGCCAGCAGCTTAGTCGGGGGGGGTACAGATACGCAGTATTTT
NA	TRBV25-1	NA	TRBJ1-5	CASSFSNQPQHF	TGTGCCAGCAGTTTTAGCAATCAGCCCCAGCATTTT
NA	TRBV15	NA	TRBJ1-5	CATEGRGQPQHF	TGTGCCACCGAGGGTCGTGGTCAGCCCCAGCATTTT
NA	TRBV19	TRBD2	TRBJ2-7	CASSIRLAGLYEQYF	TGTGCCAGTAGTATACGACTAGCGGGGCTGTACGAGCAGTACTTC
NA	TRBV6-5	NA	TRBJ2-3	CASSYSWDKSTDTQYF	TGTGCCAGCAGTTACTCATGGGACAAGAGCACAGATACGCAGTATTTT
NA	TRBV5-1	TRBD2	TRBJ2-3	CASSLSGGEYTDTQYF	TGCGCCAGCAGCTTAAGCGGGGGCGAATACACAGATACGCAGTATTTT
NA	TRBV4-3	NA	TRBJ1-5	CASSQDKQGLGPQHF	TGCGCCAGCAGCCAAGATAAACAGGGCTTAGGGCCCCAGCATTTT
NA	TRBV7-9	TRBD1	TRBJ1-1	CAINSGGTEAFF	TGTGCCATAAACTCAGGGGGCACTGAAGCTTTCTTT
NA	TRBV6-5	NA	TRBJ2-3	CASRYSGTDTQYF	TGTGCCAGCAGATACTCAGGAACAGATACGCAGTATTTT
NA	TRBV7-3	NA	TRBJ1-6	CASSPQGTRGSPLHF	TGTGCCAGCAGCCCACAAGGGACAAGGGGTTCACCCCTCCACTTT
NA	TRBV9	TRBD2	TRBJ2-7	CASSLGTSGGLPYEQYF	TGTGCCAGCAGCCTTGGGACTAGCGGGGGTCTTCCCTACGAGCAGTACTTC
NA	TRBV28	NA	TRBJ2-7	CASSAPGSRSTEQYF	TGTGCCAGCAGTGCTCCGGGGTCCCGGTCGACCGAGCAGTACTTC
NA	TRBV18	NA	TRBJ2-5	CASSPTSRVETQYF	TGTGCCAGCTCACCAACATCTAGGGTCGAGACCCAGTACTTC
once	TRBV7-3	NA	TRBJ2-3	CASSSTPGPPATDTQYF	TGTGCCAGCAGCTCTACGCCGGGACCGCCAGCCACAGATACGCAGTATTTT
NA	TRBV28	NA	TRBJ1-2	CASSLTAGSDGYTF	TGTGCCAGCAGTTTAACCGCTGGTTCGGATGGCTACACCTTC
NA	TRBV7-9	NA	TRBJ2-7	CASSPGWAGYSYYEQYF	TGTGCCAGCAGCCCCGGATGGGCAGGCTATAGCTACTACGAGCAGTACTTC
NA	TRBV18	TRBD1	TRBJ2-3	CASSPMTGGRDTQYF	TGTGCCAGCTCACCTATGACAGGGGGCAGGGATACGCAGTATTTT
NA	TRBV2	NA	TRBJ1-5	CASEYTGPNQPQHF	TGTGCCAGCGAGTATACAGGACCCAATCAGCCCCAGCATTTT
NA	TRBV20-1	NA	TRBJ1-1	CSASENTEAFF	TGCAGTGCTAGTGAGAACACTGAAGCTTTCTTT
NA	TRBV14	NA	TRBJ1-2	CASSQEVGYTF	TGTGCCAGCAGCCAAGAAGTGGGCTACACCTTC
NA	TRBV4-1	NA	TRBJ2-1	CASSQVTEGMGEQFF	TGCGCCAGCAGCCAAGTAACGGAGGGGATGGGTGAGCAGTTCTTC
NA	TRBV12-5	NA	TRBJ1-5	CASGLESRQPQHF	TGTGCTAGTGGTTTGGAGTCGCGTCAGCCCCAGCATTTT
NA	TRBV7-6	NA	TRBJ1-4	CASSLGLDSEKLFF	TGTGCCAGCAGCTTAGGGTTGGACAGCGAAAAACTGTTTTTT
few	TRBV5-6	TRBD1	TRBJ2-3	CASSPPGQHTDTQYF	TGTGCCAGCAGCCCACCGGGACAGCACACAGATACGCAGTATTTT
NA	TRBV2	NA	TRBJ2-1	CASSSTSYNEQFF	TGTGCCAGCAGTTCGACAAGTTACAATGAGCAGTTCTTC
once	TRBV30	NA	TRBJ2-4	CAWSQGAKNIQYF	TGTGCCTGGAGTCAGGGGGCCAAAAACATTCAGTACTTC
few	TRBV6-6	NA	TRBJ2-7	CASSPGSEQYF	TGTGCCAGCAGTCCAGGGAGCGAGCAGTACTTC
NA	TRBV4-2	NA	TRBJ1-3	CASSQETGSGNTIYF	TGTGCCAGCAGCCAAGAAACAGGGTCTGGAAACACCATATATTTT
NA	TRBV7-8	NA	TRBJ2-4	CASSTVAGGNIQYF	TGTGCCAGCAGCACCGTGGCTGGGGGGAACATTCAGTACTTC
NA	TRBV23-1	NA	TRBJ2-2	CASSHPQGTGELFF	TGCGCCAGCAGTCACCCCCAGGGGACCGGGGAGCTGTTTTTT
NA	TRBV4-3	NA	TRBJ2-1	CASSHGLTVNEQFF	TGCGCCAGCAGCCACGGACTGACAGTCAATGAGCAGTTCTTC